A selection of T cell receptor beta chains follows, all from one sample in a study of T cells after yellow fever vaccination. TCRdb analysed the 5' RACE reads with MiXCR anew, one entry per CDR3 protein. The sample lists some 260,000 distinct CDR3 sequences, around 5.2% occurring once. This specimen consisted of CD4+ T cells sorted from PBMCs, obtained on the day of the yellow fever booster vaccination. The source is a man younger than 35 who received the YFV17D yellow fever vaccine. Both conserved end residues are part of each CDR3. D genes are given only for firm matches. Size is omitted from some rows. Given values are once, few, many or a class for expanded clones.

TRBD1	TRBV7-8	few	TRBJ1-1	TGTGCCAGCAGCTCCTTCGGGACAGGGACGAACACTGAAGCTTTCTTT	CASSSFGTGTNTEAFF
NA	TRBV6-6	many	TRBJ2-1	TGTGCCAGCAGTAAGGAGTTGAGCTCCTACAATGAGCAGTTCTTC	CASSKELSSYNEQFF
NA	TRBV5-1	many	TRBJ2-7	TGCGCCAGCAGCTTTCCTCAGGGGTCCGAGCAGTACTTC	CASSFPQGSEQYF
TRBD2	TRBV28	few	TRBJ2-1	TGTGCCAGTCCCCCGCAGGCGGGGGGGGCCTATGAGCAGTTCTTC	CASPPQAGGAYEQFF
NA	TRBV19	few	TRBJ2-5	TGTGCCAGTAGTACTCTGGACAGTTTCCAAGAGACCCAGTACTTC	CASSTLDSFQETQYF
TRBD2	TRBV4-2	many	TRBJ2-5	TGTGCCAGCAGACAAGGACTAGCGGACCAAGAGACCCAGTACTTC	CASRQGLADQETQYF
TRBD1	TRBV7-8	many	TRBJ2-7	TGTGCCAGCAGCCCGACGCCGGGACAGCGCTACGAGCAGTACTTC	CASSPTPGQRYEQYF
TRBD1	TRBV20-1	NA	TRBJ1-2	TGCAGTGCTACCGGACAGGGGAGGAATGGCTACACCTTC	CSATGQGRNGYTF
NA	TRBV20-1	NA	TRBJ1-5	TGCAGTGGGGTTAATAGTGACGCTCAGCCCCAGCATTTT	CSGVNSDAQPQHF
NA	TRBV7-8	many	TRBJ1-1	TGTGCCAGCAGCCCTCAGCCCTACGGCCAGGGAGAAGCTTTCTTT	CASSPQPYGQGEAFF
TRBD1	TRBV6-6	NA	TRBJ2-3	TGTGCCACCGACAGGGGGCCAGCAGATACGCAGTATTTT	CATDRGPADTQYF
NA	TRBV6-5	few	TRBJ1-2	TGTGCCAGCAGTTACTCGGGTGGGAGCTATGGCTACACCTTC	CASSYSGGSYGYTF
TRBD2	TRBV24-1	NA	TRBJ2-1	TGTGCCACCAGTTCCCCTTGGGCTAGCGGGGGACGCGTGTCCTACAATGAGCAGTTCTTC	CATSSPWASGGRVSYNEQFF
NA	TRBV7-6	few	TRBJ2-3	TGTGCCAGCAGCTTTTCCAACACAGATACGCAGTATTTT	CASSFSNTDTQYF
NA	TRBV5-4	few	TRBJ2-3	TGTGCCAGCAGCGTGGGATTCCTCACAGATACGCAGTATTTT	CASSVGFLTDTQYF
TRBD2	TRBV5-1	NA	TRBJ2-1	TGCGCCAGCAGCTTGGTTAGCGGGGTCTACAATGAGCAGTTCTTC	CASSLVSGVYNEQFF
NA	TRBV5-1	NA	TRBJ1-1	TGCGCCAGCAGCATCGACAGTCCGTCGTTGAACACTGAAGCTTTCTTT	CASSIDSPSLNTEAFF
NA	TRBV15	many	TRBJ2-2	TGTGCCATTACAGATCAGAACACCGGGGAGCTGTTTTTT	CAITDQNTGELFF
NA	TRBV12-3/TRBV12-4	NA	TRBJ1-2	TGTGCCAGCAGTCTAGGTCCAGGATTTAACTATGGCTACACCTTC	CASSLGPGFNYGYTF
NA	TRBV2	NA	TRBJ1-2	TGTGCCAGTTTAAGTCTAGGGCTAGCTGGCTACACCTTC	CASLSLGLAGYTF
TRBD2	TRBV12-3/TRBV12-4	few	TRBJ2-3	TGTGCCAGCAGTGCCCGACTAGCGGGGGGGCCGGGAGATACGCAGTATTTT	CASSARLAGGPGDTQYF
NA	TRBV19	few	TRBJ2-1	TGTGCCAGTAGTTCCCCGGGCCTGTTGGATGAGCAGTTCTTC	CASSSPGLLDEQFF
NA	TRBV7-2	NA	TRBJ2-2	TGTGCCAGCAGCCCCCCCGGAGGGACGAACACCGGGGAGCTGTTTTTT	CASSPPGGTNTGELFF